Presented here are 21 T cell receptor beta chains from one specimen sequenced in a study of T cell repertoires in cytomegalovirus infection. MiXCR was run by TCRdb on the reads, yielding one entry per CDR3 protein. There are some 300,000 distinct CDR3 sequences in the sample; 12% to 15% occur only once, and around 9% lies in the top ten. The material sequenced was PBMCs. The origin of the receptors is a human donor in good health (CMV status not recorded). Some clones in this sample may be carry-over from other donors' samples.

There are a few counts of this clonotype. The CDR3: CSVEFGTSGTNEQFF. The CDR3 DNA is TGCAGCGTTGAATTCGGGACTAGCGGGACCAATGAGCAGTTCTTC. V and J are TRBV29-1 and TRBJ2-1; TRBD2 agrees at 13 bases. Germline values: CDR1 SQVTM, CDR2 ANQGSEA. J was trimmed by 6 bases and V by 2 bases; bases with no gene match: 4. This CDR3 spans 15 amino acids.

This clonotype was detected a few times. The chain uses TRBV20-1 and TRBJ1-1; D is unresolved. Deletions cut 0 bases from V and 8 bases from J, with 10 bases between. The CDR3 length is 12 residues. CDR1 is DFQATT, CDR2 SNEGSKA, per germline (reference sequence). CDR3 region: CSARDWRSEAFF. Here the CDR3 DNA reads TGCAGTGCTAGAGATTGGAGATCCGAAGCTTTCTTT.

This clonotype was observed at least ten times. One end of the junction does not line up with germline, which may come from a read error. The V and J genes are TRBV7-8 and TRBJ1-1; no firm D call. CDR3 length: 9 amino acids. Germline V gives CDR1 SGHVS, CDR2 FQNEAQ. The CDR3 here is CASSLEGVF. CDR3 in DNA: TGTGCCAGCAGCTTAGAGGGTGTTTTT. The variable domain in full, completed from reference TRBV7-8 and TRBJ1-1, reads GAGVSQSPRYKVAKRGQDVALRCDPISGHVSLFWYQQALGQGPEFLTYFQNEAQLDKSGLPSDRFFAERPEGSVSTLKIQRTQQEDSAVYLCASSLEGVFGQGTRLTVV.

V and J are TRBV6-2 or TRBV6-3 and TRBJ2-2, with D perhaps matching TRBD2 (5 bases). The CDR3 totals 14 residues. CDR1 is MNHEY, CDR2 SVGEGT, per germline. V was cut by 6 bases and J by 5 bases, with 13 bases left in between. CDR3 residues: CASRLAPVTGELFF. The CDR3 bases are TGTGCCAGCAGGCTAGCTCCGGTGACCGGGGAGCTGTTTTTT.

This clonotype was recorded a few times. The chain combines TRBV12-3 or TRBV12-4 with TRBJ2-1; D ambiguous. The CDR3 spans 11 residues. V lost 5 bases to trimming and J lost 10 bases, with 9 bases between them. The CDR3 DNA follows: TGTGCCAGCAGTGTCCGGGTCGAGCAGTTCTTC. It encodes CASSVRVEQFF.

This clonotype was found many times. The rearrangement uses TRBV7-9 and TRBJ2-7, with TRBD1 as a possible D gene (5 bases). The CDR3 has 16 residues. Germline values: CDR1 SEHNR, CDR2 FQNEAQ (reference sequence). V lost 5 bases to trimming and J lost 5 bases, with 22 bases between them. CDR3 in amino acids: CASSPPTQKRGHEQYF. The CDR3 DNA reads as TGTGCCAGCAGCCCCCCAACTCAAAAAAGGGGCCACGAGCAGTACTTC.

This clonotype was seen many times. This rearrangement joins TRBV7-8 to TRBJ2-7; 7 nucleotides line up with TRBD2. The CDR3 is 18 residues long. The V and J ends lost 0 bases and 1 base, in that order; junction bases with no gene match: 12. Germline loops: CDR1 SGHVS, CDR2 FQNEAQ. This CDR3 reads CASSLARRVASGSYEQYF. The CDR3 bases are TGTGCCAGCAGCTTAGCAAGGCGTGTCGCTAGCGGATCCTACGAGCAGTACTTC.

The V gene is TRBV20-1, the J gene TRBJ2-5, with 10 bases matching TRBD2. V was clipped by 6 bases and J by 5 bases; unmatched bases: 12. Germline V gives CDR1 DFQATT, CDR2 SNEGSKA (reference sequence). This CDR3 has 15 residues. The CDR3 nucleotides read TGCAGTGCCCGAGGGGCTAGCGGGAGTACGGAGACCCAGTACTTC. This gives the protein CSARGASGSTETQYF.

This clonotype occurred many times. The rearrangement uses TRBV7-8 and TRBJ2-2, with a possible D match to TRBD1 (6 bases). Deletions cut 7 bases from V and 8 bases from J, with 8 bases between. CDR3 size: 11 residues. The germline V gene has CDR1 SGHVS and CDR2 FQNEAQ. DNA of the CDR3: TGTGCCAGCAAGGGGGTTGGGGAGCTGTTTTTT. Amino acid sequence: CASKGVGELFF. The entire variable domain, with the rest obtained from reference TRBV7-8 and TRBJ2-2, is as follows: GAGVSQSPRYKVAKRGQDVALRCDPISGHVSLFWYQQALGQGPEFLTYFQNEAQLDKSGLPSDRFFAERPEGSVSTLKIQRTQQEDSAVYLCASKGVGELFFGEGSRLTVL.

This clonotype appeared a few times. The V call is TRBV5-1, the J call TRBJ2-5; 10 bases are a match to TRBD2. From germline, CDR1 is SGHRS and CDR2 YFSETQ. The CDR3 loop spans 16 amino acids. Unmatched junction bases numbered 6, after V lost 0 bases and J lost 4 bases. CDR3 protein: CASSLEPSGGGETQYF. CDR3 nucleotides: TGCGCCAGCAGCTTGGAACCTAGCGGGGGAGGAGAGACCCAGTACTTC.

This clonotype has just a few counts. The V gene is TRBV20-1, the J gene TRBJ2-3, with TRBD1 identical over 8 bases. This CDR3 has 14 residues. Germline V gene data show CDR1 as DFQATT and CDR2 as SNEGSKA (reference sequence). V lost 6 bases, J lost 4 bases, and 9 bases stayed unmatched. This chain's CDR3 is CSAKAGGASDTQYF. The CDR3 nucleotides read TGCAGTGCAAAGGCAGGGGGCGCATCAGATACGCAGTATTTT.

About this clonotype itself: It is unclear where the CDR3 begins or ends on the DNA, so no DNA is shown, and the CDR3 is as TCRdb lists it. The chain employs TRBV6-6 and TRBJ2-7. The CDR3 length equals 14 residues, ends included. CDR1 is MNHNY and CDR2 is SVGAGI in the germline V gene (reference sequence). The CDR3 loop reads CASSFGEGNYEQYF.

The rearrangement links TRBV5-4 to TRBJ2-7; D is unresolved. There are 14 residues in the CDR3. Germline loops: CDR1 SGHNT, CDR2 YYREEE (reference sequence). V lost 0 bases to trimming and J lost 1 base, with 8 bases between them. CDR3 DNA sequence: TGTGCCAGCAGCTTGGGGATACATTCCTACGAGCAGTACTTC. Its protein is CASSLGIHSYEQYF.

This clonotype was detected a few times. The chain carries TRBV15 and TRBJ1-5, with 7 bases fitting TRBD1. V lost 3 bases and J lost 11; bases outside the gene matches: 4. In germline, CDR1 is LNHNV, CDR2 YYDKDF (reference sequence). The CDR3 contains 12 residues. The DNA of the CDR3 is TGTGCCACCAGCAGCATGCAGGGGGCCCAGCATTTT. Protein: CATSSMQGAQHF.

The J gene is TRBJ2-2, the V gene TRBV6-1; 9 bases map to TRBD1. Germline assignment: CDR1 MNHNS and CDR2 SASEGT. This CDR3 comprises 17 residues. With 1 base clipped from V and 4 bases from J, the junction kept 7 bases outside the gene matches. The CDR3 here is CASSEGIWDRVTGELFF. The DNA of the CDR3 is TGTGCCAGCAGTGAAGGAATTTGGGACAGGGTCACCGGGGAGCTGTTTTTT.

The J gene is TRBJ2-1, the V gene TRBV6-5; 7 nucleotides agree with TRBD2. The CDR3 has 14 amino acids. The V segment lost 5 bases and the J segment 5 bases; nucleotides outside the gene matches: 6. CDR1 is MNHEY, CDR2 SVGAGI, per germline. CDR3 loop: CASSPGRRDNEQFF. As DNA, the CDR3 is TGTGCCAGCAGTCCCGGGAGGAGGGACAATGAGCAGTTCTTC.

This clonotype was picked up a small number of times. V usage is TRBV20-1 and J usage is TRBJ1-5; D remains ambiguous. The CDR3 is 13 amino acids. Per the germline V gene, CDR1 is DFQATT and CDR2 is SNEGSKA (reference sequence). V dropped 5 bases and J dropped 3 bases, with 11 bases sitting between them. The CDR3 coding sequence is TGCAGTGCTCGTCCGAGGCCCAATCAGCCCCAGCATTTT. The encoded protein is CSARPRPNQPQHF.

This clonotype was seen more than once but under ten times. The rearrangement uses TRBV25-1 and TRBJ2-7; 8 positions match TRBD1. The CDR3 is 13 amino acids. The trim removed 5 bases at V and 3 bases at J, leaving 3 bases unmatched. The germline V gene has CDR1 MGHDK and CDR2 SYGVNS. The DNA for the CDR3 is TGTGCCAGCAGTAGGACAGGGATCTACGAGCAGTACTTC. This gives the protein CASSRTGIYEQYF.

This clonotype was recorded a few times. This rearrangement joins TRBV29-1 to TRBJ2-3, with 7 bases identical to TRBD2. Germline CDR1 SQVTM, CDR2 ANQGSEA. The CDR3 has 11 residues. After removal of 4 bases from V and 8 bases from J, the junction contained 3 bases not matched to a gene. The CDR3 sequence is CSVASGGTQYF. CDR3 in DNA: TGCAGCGTTGCTTCGGGGGGTACGCAGTATTTT.

In its sample, this clonotype was seen many times. The V and J genes are TRBV19 and TRBJ2-1; D gene unclear. The CDR3 spans 17 residues. The V end was cut by 0 bases, the J end by 9 bases, with 21 bases between. From germline, CDR1 is LNHDA and CDR2 SQIVND (reference sequence). Here the CDR3 DNA reads TGTGCCAGTAGTATAGATTCCGCAGTCACCTCGTTTTTTGAGCAGTTCTTC. It specifies CASSIDSAVTSFFEQFF.

The rearrangement uses TRBV7-9 and TRBJ2-5; 7 bases line up with TRBD1. The germline V gene encodes CDR1 SEHNR and CDR2 FQNEAQ (reference sequence). J lost 5 bases, V lost 3 bases, and 3 bases had no gene match. The length of the CDR3 is 13 residues. DNA of the CDR3: TGTGCCAGCAGCTTTACAGGGGACGAGACCCAGTACTTC. Translating gives CASSFTGDETQYF.